This T cell receptor beta chain is drawn from a study of T-cell memory formation after mild COVID-19. Looked up from germline, CDR1 is SNHLY and CDR2 is FYNNEI. The CDR3 runs to 16 residues. Trimming at V came to 8 bases and at J to 4 bases, leaving 12 bases not matched to a gene. TCRdb analysed the 5' RACE reads with MiXCR anew, one entry per CDR3 protein. This sample yields hundreds of thousands of distinct CDR3 sequences, of which roughly 18% are seen a single time; about 12% belongs to the top ten. This clonotype occurred a few times. The TCR sequence derives from an adult woman who had mild COVID-19 (a few samples of this study predate the infection). Cell type and time point are not known. Material for sequencing was PBMCs or a T cell subset sorted from them (not recorded which). The chain has TRBV2 and TRBJ1-4, with 8 nucleotides matching TRBD1. CDR3 in DNA: TGTGCCAGCGGACGGGCCCGGGACAGGAATAATGAAAAACTGTTTTTT. Translated: CASGRARDRNNEKLFF. Combining the CDR3 with reference TRBV2 and TRBJ1-4 gives the whole variable domain EPEVTQTPSHQVTQMGQEVILRCVPISNHLYFYWYRQILGQKVEFLVSFYNNEISEKSEIFDDQFSVERPDGSNFTLKIRSTKLEDSAMYFCASGRARDRNNEKLFFGSGTQLSVL.